This TCR beta chain came from a study of T cell responses to AZD1222 COVID-19 vaccine (dated by TCRdb to the early 2020s). Notes on the research overall: AZD1222 recipients given second doses at about 4 weeks or at about 12 weeks were pooled, since spike-specific TCR depth and breadth were not found to differ between the two schedules. TCR sequencing covered over 230 trial participants: roughly 200 given two doses of AZD1222 and about 26 given two doses of MenACWY control vaccine. Trial participants were enrolled by age into 18-55, 56-69 and 70-plus year subgroups, with approximately 150, 28 and 58 TCR-sequenced participants respectively.

CDR1 and CDR2 are drawn from the germline V gene: MNHEY, SVGAGI. V was cut back by 1 base and J by 2 bases, leaving a gap of 12 bases between them. The cysteine opens and the phenylalanine closes a CDR3 of 16 amino acids. The only DNA kept is the CDR3, 48 bases in frame from the first base. The sample's time point label, decoded: baseline before first vaccination. Vaccinee samples were obtained from the UK trials COV001 and COV002, which included a single-blind randomized controlled phase 2/3 trial of AZD1222 (ChAdOx1 nCoV-19) in healthy adults. For TCRbeta chain sequencing, PBMC samples from trial participants were taken at day 0 and at day 28 after the second dose. The CDR3 regions of human TCRbeta chains were analyzed by immunosequencing. On the authors' methods: Repertoire TCRs were matched against a reference library of SARS-CoV-2-specific TCRs generated with the MIRA antigen-specificity platform. Breadth was defined as the fraction of unique TCRs that were SARS-CoV-2-associated, and depth was defined as the fraction of total T cells that were SARS-CoV-2-associated. Using the MIRA data, every spike-specific TCR was mapped to the spike region that the TCR reacted to and assigned to either a CD4 or a CD8 class. Log10-transformed breadth and depth values were compared by one-way ANOVA with Sidak's multiple comparisons tests. The table comes from immuneACCESS by way of TCRdb, which keeps in-frame sequences with V and J called. Part of the clones is missing from these tables; in studies checked, under half for an unresolved V gene and the rest for unknown reasons. V and J calls and clone size are copied from that table; D and trimming were computed from the DNA. For this sample there are 160,000 or so clones; around 94% appear just once. 2.6% of the sample lies in the top ten.

Results and caveats for the whole study, not just this receptor: Reportedly, close to half of the unique spike-specific TCRs recognized epitopes lying outside the regions that are mutated in the B.1.351 and B.1.1.7 variants. Participants were mostly white British, with more females than males. The authors suggested clonal diversity may have been underestimated. The whole spike protein was spanned by vaccine-associated CD4 TCRs, and dominant responses were seen in regions 160-218 and 743-854. Because no day 14 peak-response samples were available, repertoires were characterized only after the peak T cell response. In the small 56-69-year group, the increase in depth fell short of significance, most likely because of low power. A significant rise in spike-specific TCR breadth and depth was observed after two AZD1222 doses relative to day 0 and relative to MenACWY recipients. Conclusions about previously exposed vaccinees are limited because only six or seven AZD1222 recipients were SARS-CoV-2 seropositive at baseline.

Turning to this clone: The antigen it recognizes is unknown. It has no much larger one-base neighbor in the sample; base qualities were not kept.

The sample was peripheral blood, taken on day 0 of AZD1222 vaccination. This TCR came from an adult in good health. The chain is made from TRBV6-5 and TRBJ2-1; confidence is insufficient to name the D gene. The nucleotide sequence reads as follows: TGTGCCAGCAGTTACTTGACGGACGGTCCCTACAATGAGCAGTTCTTC. It specifies CASSYLTDGPYNEQFF.